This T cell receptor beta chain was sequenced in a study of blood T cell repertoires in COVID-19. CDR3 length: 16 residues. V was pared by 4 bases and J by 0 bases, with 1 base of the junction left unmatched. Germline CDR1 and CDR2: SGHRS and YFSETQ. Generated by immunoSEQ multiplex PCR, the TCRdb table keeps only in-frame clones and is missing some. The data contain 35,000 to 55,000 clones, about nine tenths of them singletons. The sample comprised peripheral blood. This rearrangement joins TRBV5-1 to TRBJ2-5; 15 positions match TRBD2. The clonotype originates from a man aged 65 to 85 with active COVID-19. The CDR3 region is CASSRTSGGDQETQYF. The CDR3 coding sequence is TGCGCCAGCAGCCGGACTAGCGGGGGGGACCAAGAGACCCAGTACTTC.